These T cell receptor beta chains were read from a single sample in a study of cytomegalovirus exposure and HLA in healthy donors. The assay was immunoSEQ multiplex PCR, and TCRdb's table has in-frame clones only and misses some. The table records about 64,000 clones, over 85% of them present only once. Specimen: PBMCs. The receptors were gathered from a woman between 18 and 30 years old in good health and CMV-seropositive. The CDR3 runs from the conserved cysteine through the conserved F or W. D genes are given only for firm matches. Expanded clones get a size class; other rows say once, few or many, or leave the size out.

D: TRBD1; J: TRBJ2-7; V: TRBV2; size: .; CDR3: CASSRQGEQYF; DNA: TGTGCCAGCAGTAGACAGGGCGAGCAGTACTTC
D: TRBD2; J: TRBJ2-5; V: TRBV27; size: once; CDR3: CASSLYSGIAQETQYF; DNA: TGTGCCAGCAGTTTATATAGCGGGATTGCCCAAGAGACCCAGTACTTC
D: TRBD1; J: TRBJ2-7; V: TRBV19; size: .; CDR3: CASSNPGQGTYEQYF; DNA: TGTGCCAGTAGTAACCCGGGACAGGGAACCTACGAGCAGTACTTC
D: .; J: TRBJ2-3; V: TRBV6-1; size: .; CDR3: CASSERQNTDTQYF; DNA: TGTGCCAGCAGTGAGCGGCAGAACACAGATACGCAGTATTTT
D: TRBD1; J: TRBJ2-7; V: TRBV2; size: .; CDR3: CASMTGQDEQYF; DNA: TGTGCCAGCATGACAGGGCAGGACGAGCAGTACTTC
D: .; J: TRBJ2-5; V: TRBV15; size: .; CDR3: CATSRRSSVQETQYF; DNA: TGTGCCACCAGCAGACGATCTAGCGTCCAAGAGACCCAGTACTTC
D: .; J: TRBJ2-7; V: TRBV6-1; size: once; CDR3: CASSEARAVEQYF; DNA: TGTGCCAGCAGTGAAGCGAGGGCAGTGGAGCAGTACTTC
D: TRBD2; J: TRBJ2-7; V: TRBV29-1; size: .; CDR3: CSVEGLSGRSSYEQYF; DNA: TGCAGCGTTGAGGGTCTTAGCGGGAGATCTTCCTACGAGCAGTACTTC
D: .; J: TRBJ1-1; V: TRBV11-2; size: .; CDR3: CASSPGAPNTEAFF; DNA: TGTGCCAGCAGCCCAGGGGCGCCAAACACTGAAGCTTTCTTT
D: .; J: TRBJ1-4; V: TRBV7-2; size: few; CDR3: CASSLGLLREKLFF; DNA: TGTGCCAGCAGCTTAGGTCTTTTGCGGGAAAAACTGTTTTTT
D: .; J: TRBJ2-5; V: TRBV5-1; size: .; CDR3: CASSLVQGDETQYF; DNA: TGCGCCAGCAGCTTGGTTCAGGGTGACGAGACCCAGTACTTC
D: TRBD1; J: TRBJ1-5; V: TRBV6-1; size: .; CDR3: CASSEGPGQGRGNQPQHF; DNA: TGTGCCAGCAGTGAAGGCCCGGGACAGGGGAGAGGCAATCAGCCCCAGCATTTT
D: TRBD2; J: TRBJ2-2; V: TRBV28; size: .; CDR3: CASSTGTTHTGELFF; DNA: TGTGCCAGCAGTACCGGGACTACTCACACCGGGGAGCTGTTTTTT
D: TRBD1; J: TRBJ2-1; V: TRBV19; size: .; CDR3: CASSRGGNPPNEQFF; DNA: TGTGCCAGTAGCCGAGGGGGCAACCCACCTAATGAGCAGTTCTTC
D: TRBD2; J: TRBJ2-5; V: TRBV6-6; size: .; CDR3: CASSSSSGGLQETQYF; DNA: TGTGCCAGCAGTTCATCTAGCGGGGGGCTTCAAGAGACCCAGTACTTC
D: TRBD1; J: TRBJ2-3; V: TRBV9; size: .; CDR3: CASSQTGSTDTQYF; DNA: TGTGCCAGCAGCCAGACAGGGAGCACAGATACGCAGTATTTT
D: .; J: TRBJ2-7; V: TRBV29-1; size: .; CDR3: CSVESQDYEQYF; DNA: TGCAGCGTTGAGTCCCAGGACTACGAGCAGTACTTC
D: .; J: TRBJ1-1; V: TRBV15; size: once; CDR3: CATSRTGPEGEAFF; DNA: TGTGCCACCAGCAGAACTGGGCCTGAGGGTGAAGCTTTCTTT
D: TRBD2; J: TRBJ2-7; V: TRBV28; size: .; CDR3: CASAGGLAVHYEQYF; DNA: TGTGCCAGCGCAGGTGGACTAGCGGTACACTACGAGCAGTACTTC
D: .; J: TRBJ2-2; V: TRBV7-9; size: .; CDR3: CASSLEAFGGELFF; DNA: TGTGCCAGCAGCTTAGAAGCTTTCGGCGGGGAGCTGTTTTTT
D: .; J: TRBJ2-5; V: TRBV27; size: .; CDR3: CASSFGGAVGETQYF; DNA: TGTGCCAGCAGTTTTGGGGGCGCAGTGGGAGAGACCCAGTACTTC
D: .; J: TRBJ1-1; V: TRBV7-9; size: once; CDR3: CASNVLLSTEAFF; DNA: TGTGCCAGCAACGTCCTTCTGAGCACTGAAGCTTTCTTT
D: .; J: TRBJ1-1; V: TRBV6-6; size: .; CDR3: CASSVDRNTEAFF; DNA: TGTGCCAGCAGTGTAGACAGGAACACTGAAGCTTTCTTT
D: .; J: TRBJ2-3; V: TRBV12-2; size: .; CDR3: CASRLGSGGPRGSTDTQYF; DNA: TGTGCAAGTCGCTTAGGTTCGGGGGGGCCCCGTGGTAGCACAGATACGCAGTATTTT
D: .; J: TRBJ2-1; V: TRBV4-2; size: few; CDR3: CASSQARGNEQFF; DNA: TGTGCCAGCAGCCAAGCTAGAGGCAATGAGCAGTTCTTC
D: TRBD1; J: TRBJ1-1; V: TRBV28; size: .; CDR3: CATGGALEAFF; DNA: TGTGCCACAGGGGGTGCTCTTGAAGCTTTCTTT
D: .; J: TRBJ2-7; V: TRBV2; size: .; CDR3: CASSVRLVGYEQYF; DNA: TGTGCCAGCAGTGTACGGCTAGTCGGCTACGAGCAGTACTTC
D: .; J: TRBJ2-1; V: TRBV6-4; size: .; CDR3: CASSKDSYNEQFF; DNA: TGTGCCAGCAGTAAGGACAGCTACAATGAGCAGTTCTTC
D: TRBD2; J: TRBJ2-7; V: TRBV7-4; size: .; CDR3: CASSSNRLAGEREQYF; DNA: TGTGCCAGCAGCTCTAACCGACTAGCGGGAGAGAGGGAGCAGTACTTC
D: .; J: TRBJ1-1; V: TRBV7-8; size: .; CDR3: CASSSWSRVTGTEAFF; DNA: TGTGCCAGCAGCTCCTGGAGCCGCGTTACGGGCACTGAAGCTTTCTTT
D: TRBD1; J: TRBJ2-5; V: TRBV11-2; size: once; CDR3: CASSPTGTDGETQYF; DNA: TGTGCCAGCAGCCCCACCGGGACAGACGGAGAGACCCAGTACTTC
D: TRBD1; J: TRBJ1-5; V: TRBV7-6; size: .; CDR3: CASSLGRGQGSNQPQHF; DNA: TGTGCCAGCAGCTTAGGTAGGGGGCAGGGGAGCAATCAGCCCCAGCATTTT
D: .; J: TRBJ1-2; V: TRBV9; size: .; CDR3: CASSVFSGLAGGYTF; DNA: TGTGCCAGCAGCGTATTCTCGGGTTTAGCGGGTGGCTACACCTTC
D: TRBD2; J: TRBJ2-5; V: TRBV5-1; size: .; CDR3: CASSSATSGGWETQYF; DNA: TGCGCCAGCAGCTCCGCGACTAGCGGGGGTTGGGAGACCCAGTACTTC
D: TRBD2; J: TRBJ2-7; V: TRBV7-2; size: .; CDR3: CASSSASGGAYEQYF; DNA: TGTGCCAGCAGCTCCGCTAGCGGGGGGGCCTACGAGCAGTACTTC
D: TRBD2; J: TRBJ2-1; V: TRBV9; size: .; CDR3: CASSPYSSGAYNEQFF; DNA: TGTGCCAGCAGCCCATATTCTAGCGGGGCCTACAATGAGCAGTTCTTC
D: .; J: TRBJ2-3; V: TRBV5-1; size: .; CDR3: CASGRSTDTQYF; DNA: TGCGCCAGCGGGAGGTCCACAGATACGCAGTATTTT
D: TRBD1; J: TRBJ2-1; V: TRBV5-1; size: .; CDR3: CASSLASGQGFHEQFF; DNA: TGCGCCAGCAGCTTAGCCTCCGGACAGGGGTTTCATGAGCAGTTCTTC
D: .; J: TRBJ1-5; V: TRBV27; size: .; CDR3: CASSLFGGRGPNQPQHF; DNA: TGTGCCAGCTCTCTTTTTGGAGGGAGGGGCCCCAATCAGCCCCAGCATTTT
D: .; J: TRBJ2-4; V: TRBV21-1; size: .; CDR3: CASSHERAQGSTKNIQYF; DNA: TGTGCCAGCAGCCACGAAAGGGCCCAGGGATCGACCAAAAACATTCAGTACTTC
D: TRBD1; J: TRBJ2-3; V: TRBV30; size: .; CDR3: CAWSVGQGTDTQYF; DNA: TGTGCCTGGAGTGTCGGACAGGGTACAGATACGCAGTATTTT
D: .; J: TRBJ1-2; V: TRBV5-4; size: .; CDR3: CASSFQGSKGGYTF; DNA: TGTGCCAGCAGCTTCCAGGGGTCTAAGGGCGGCTACACCTTC
D: TRBD2; J: TRBJ2-7; V: TRBV5-1; size: once; CDR3: CASSPRTSGSYEQYF; DNA: TGCGCCAGCAGCCCACGGACTAGCGGATCCTACGAGCAGTACTTC
D: .; J: TRBJ1-6; V: TRBV5-6; size: .; CDR3: CASSLPTGGLNHSPLHF; DNA: TGTGCCAGCAGCTTACCGACAGGCGGGCTTAATCATTCACCCCTCCACTTT
D: TRBD2; J: TRBJ2-3; V: TRBV7-3; size: .; CDR3: CASSLPSGSTDTQYF; DNA: TGTGCCAGCAGCCTCCCTAGCGGGAGCACAGATACGCAGTATTTT
D: TRBD1; J: TRBJ2-3; V: TRBV28; size: .; CDR3: CASSTGQGSTDTQYF; DNA: TGTGCCAGCAGTACCGGACAGGGTAGCACAGATACGCAGTATTTT
D: .; J: TRBJ2-2; V: TRBV4-2; size: .; CDR3: CASSQDGGNTGELFF; DNA: TGTGCCAGCAGCCAAGATGGCGGGAACACCGGGGAGCTGTTTTTT
D: TRBD2; J: TRBJ2-7; V: TRBV30; size: .; CDR3: CAWSVSGNYEQYF; DNA: TGTGCCTGGAGTGTCAGCGGGAACTACGAGCAGTACTTC
D: .; J: TRBJ1-1; V: TRBV10-2; size: .; CDR3: CASSLRATNTEAFF; DNA: TGCGCCAGCAGTCTGAGGGCTACGAACACTGAAGCTTTCTTT
D: .; J: TRBJ2-1; V: TRBV6-5; size: .; CDR3: CASSPRRSSYNEQFF; DNA: TGTGCCAGCAGTCCGCGGAGAAGCTCCTACAATGAGCAGTTCTTC
D: TRBD2; J: TRBJ2-4; V: TRBV27; size: .; CDR3: CASSLEASGTTKNIQYF; DNA: TGTGCCAGCAGTTTAGAGGCTAGCGGGACGACCAAAAACATTCAGTACTTC
D: TRBD1; J: TRBJ1-1; V: TRBV5-1; size: .; CDR3: CASSNGQGGLRNTEAFF; DNA: TGCGCCAGCAGCAACGGACAGGGCGGTCTTAGGAACACTGAAGCTTTCTTT
D: TRBD1; J: TRBJ1-3; V: TRBV11-2; size: .; CDR3: CASSFGQVSSGNTIYF; DNA: TGTGCCAGCAGCTTCGGACAGGTTAGCTCTGGAAACACCATATATTTT
D: .; J: TRBJ1-6; V: TRBV6-4; size: .; CDR3: CASSETVSNSPLHF; DNA: TGTGCCAGCAGCGAGACAGTATCCAATTCACCCCTCCACTTT
D: TRBD1; J: TRBJ1-1; V: TRBV28; size: .; CDR3: CASGGTGRFF; DNA: TGTGCCAGCGGCGGGACAGGGAGGTTCTTT
D: TRBD2; J: TRBJ2-1; V: TRBV7-7; size: .; CDR3: CASSPLGTSGGNSYNEQFF; DNA: TGTGCTAGCAGCCCCCTGGGGACTAGCGGGGGGAACTCCTACAATGAGCAGTTCTTC
D: TRBD2; J: TRBJ2-1; V: TRBV9; size: .; CDR3: CASSVASGVYNEQFF; DNA: TGTGCCAGCAGCGTAGCTAGCGGGGTCTACAATGAGCAGTTCTTC
D: TRBD1; J: TRBJ2-7; V: TRBV5-4; size: .; CDR3: CASSLRDSYEQYF; DNA: TGTGCCAGCTCCCTTCGGGACAGCTACGAGCAGTACTTC
D: .; J: TRBJ1-1; V: TRBV28; size: .; CDR3: CASSYVPGIHTEAFF; DNA: TGTGCCAGCAGTTATGTCCCGGGAATCCACACTGAAGCTTTCTTT